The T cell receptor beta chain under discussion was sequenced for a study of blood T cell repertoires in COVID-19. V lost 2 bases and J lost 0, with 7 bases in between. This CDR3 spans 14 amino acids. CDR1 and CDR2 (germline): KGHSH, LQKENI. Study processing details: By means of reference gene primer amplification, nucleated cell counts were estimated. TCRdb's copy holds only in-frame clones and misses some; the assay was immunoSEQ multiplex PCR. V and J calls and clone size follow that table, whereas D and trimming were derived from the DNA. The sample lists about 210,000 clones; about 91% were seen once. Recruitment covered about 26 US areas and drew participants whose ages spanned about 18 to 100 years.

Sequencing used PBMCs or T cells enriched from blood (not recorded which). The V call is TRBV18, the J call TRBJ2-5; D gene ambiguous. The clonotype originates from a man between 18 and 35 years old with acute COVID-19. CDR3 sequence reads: CASSPGQNQETQYF. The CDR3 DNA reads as TGTGCCAGCTCACCAGGCCAGAACCAAGAGACCCAGTACTTC.